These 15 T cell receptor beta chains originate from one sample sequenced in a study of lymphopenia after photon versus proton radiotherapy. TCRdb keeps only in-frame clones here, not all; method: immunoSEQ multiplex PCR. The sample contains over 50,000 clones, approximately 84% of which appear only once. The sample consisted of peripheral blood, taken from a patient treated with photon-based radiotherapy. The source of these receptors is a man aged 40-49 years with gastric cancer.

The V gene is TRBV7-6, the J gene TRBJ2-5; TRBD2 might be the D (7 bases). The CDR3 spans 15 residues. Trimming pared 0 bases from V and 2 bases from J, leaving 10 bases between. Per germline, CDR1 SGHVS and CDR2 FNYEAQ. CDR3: CASSLAGGRQETQYF. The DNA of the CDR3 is TGTGCCAGCAGCTTAGCGGGGGGGCGGCAAGAGACCCAGTACTTC.

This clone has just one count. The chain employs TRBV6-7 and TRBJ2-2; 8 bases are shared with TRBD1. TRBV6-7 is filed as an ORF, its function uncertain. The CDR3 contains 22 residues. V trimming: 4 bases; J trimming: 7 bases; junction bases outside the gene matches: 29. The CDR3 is CASSCIGGAVDRAAEGGGELFF. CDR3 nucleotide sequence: TGTGCCAGCAGTTGTATTGGCGGGGCGGTGGACAGGGCTGCCGAGGGTGGCGGGGAGCTGTTTTTT.

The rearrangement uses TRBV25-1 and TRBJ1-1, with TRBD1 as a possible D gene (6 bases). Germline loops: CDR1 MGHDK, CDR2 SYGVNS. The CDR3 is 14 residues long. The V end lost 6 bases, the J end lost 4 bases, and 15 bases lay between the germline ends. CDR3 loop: CASRPQTGTTEAFF. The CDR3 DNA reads TGTGCCAGCAGACCCCAAACAGGGACCACTGAAGCTTTCTTT.

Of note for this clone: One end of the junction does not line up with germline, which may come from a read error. The CDR3: CASSSTGPSRDTQYF. CDR3 bases: TGTGCCAGCAGTTCCACCGGGCCCAGCAGAGATACGCAGTATTTT. The chain links TRBV6-6 to TRBJ2-3; D not resolved. The germline gives CDR1 MNHNY, CDR2 SVGAGI (reference sequence). The CDR3 is 15 amino acids.

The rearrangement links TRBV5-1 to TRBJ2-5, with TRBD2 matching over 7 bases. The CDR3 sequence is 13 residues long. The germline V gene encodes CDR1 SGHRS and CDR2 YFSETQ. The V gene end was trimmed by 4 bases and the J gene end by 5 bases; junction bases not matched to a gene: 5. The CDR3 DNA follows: TGCGCCAGCAGCGGGAGGGGAAGGGAGACCCAGTACTTC. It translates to CASSGRGRETQYF.

The DNA of the CDR3 is TGTGCCAGCAGCGTATCACCGGGACAGGGGCATGGTGAGCAGTTCTTC. It yields the protein CASSVSPGQGHGEQFF. The rearrangement links TRBV9 to TRBJ2-1, with 10 bases lining up with TRBD1. The CDR3 totals 16 residues. J lost 9 bases, V lost 1 base, and 10 bases had no gene match. Germline-derived CDR1 and CDR2 are SGDLS and YYNGEE.

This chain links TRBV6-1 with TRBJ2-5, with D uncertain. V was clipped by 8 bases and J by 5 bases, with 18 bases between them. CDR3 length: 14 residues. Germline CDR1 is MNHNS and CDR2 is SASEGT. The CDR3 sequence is CASRYGRLGETQYF. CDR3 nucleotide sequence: TGTGCCAGCCGATACGGACGGCTGGGGGAGACCCAGTACTTC.

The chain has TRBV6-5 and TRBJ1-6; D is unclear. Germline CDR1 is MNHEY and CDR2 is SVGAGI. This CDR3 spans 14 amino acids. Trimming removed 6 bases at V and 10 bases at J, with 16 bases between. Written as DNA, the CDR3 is TGTGCCAGCAGGCGGGGTTCGGAAGGCTCACCCCTCCACTTT. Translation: CASRRGSEGSPLHF.

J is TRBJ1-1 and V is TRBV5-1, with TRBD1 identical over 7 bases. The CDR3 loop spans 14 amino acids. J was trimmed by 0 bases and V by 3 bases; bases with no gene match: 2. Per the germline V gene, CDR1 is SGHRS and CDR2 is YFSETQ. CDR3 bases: TGCGCCAGCAGCTGGGACAGTTTGAACACTGAAGCTTTCTTT. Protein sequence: CASSWDSLNTEAFF.

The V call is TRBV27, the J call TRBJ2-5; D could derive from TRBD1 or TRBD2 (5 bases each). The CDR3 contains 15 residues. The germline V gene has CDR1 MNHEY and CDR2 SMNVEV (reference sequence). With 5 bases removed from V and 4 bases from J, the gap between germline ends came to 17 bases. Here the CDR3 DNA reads TGTGCCAGCAGTCAAACCAGACAGAGGGGAGAGACCCAGTACTTC. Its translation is CASSQTRQRGETQYF.

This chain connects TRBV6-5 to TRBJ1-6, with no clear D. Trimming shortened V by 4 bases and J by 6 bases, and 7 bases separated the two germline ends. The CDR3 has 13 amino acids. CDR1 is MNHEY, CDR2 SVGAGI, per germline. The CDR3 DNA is TGTGCCAGCAGTTCCCTCTCTAATTCACCCCTCCACTTT. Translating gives CASSSLSNSPLHF.

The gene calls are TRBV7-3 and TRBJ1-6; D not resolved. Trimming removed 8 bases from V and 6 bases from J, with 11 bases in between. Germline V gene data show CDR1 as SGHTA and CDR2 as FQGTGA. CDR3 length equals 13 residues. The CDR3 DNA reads TGTGCCAGCGGCGAAGGTCGTAATTCACCCCTCCACTTT. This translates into CASGEGRNSPLHF.

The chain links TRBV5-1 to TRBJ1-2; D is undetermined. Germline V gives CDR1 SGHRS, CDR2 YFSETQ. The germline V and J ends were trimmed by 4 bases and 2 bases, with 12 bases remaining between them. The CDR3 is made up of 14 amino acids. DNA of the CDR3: TGCGCCAGCAGCCGGCGGACGGAGAACTATGGCTACACCTTC. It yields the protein CASSRRTENYGYTF.

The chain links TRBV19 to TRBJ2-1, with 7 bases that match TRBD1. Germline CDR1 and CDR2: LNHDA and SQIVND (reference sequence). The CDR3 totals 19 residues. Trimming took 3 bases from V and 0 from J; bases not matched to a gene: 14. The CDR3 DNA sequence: TGTGCCAGTAGTATGGGGAAAAACAGGGGTAAGAGCTCCTACAATGAGCAGTTCTTC. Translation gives CASSMGKNRGKSSYNEQFF.

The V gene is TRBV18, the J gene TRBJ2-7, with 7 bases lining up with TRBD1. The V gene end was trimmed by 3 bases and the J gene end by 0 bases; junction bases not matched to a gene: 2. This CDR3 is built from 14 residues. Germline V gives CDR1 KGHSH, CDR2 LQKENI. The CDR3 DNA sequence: TGTGCCAGCTCACCCGGGACAGACTCCTACGAGCAGTACTTC. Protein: CASSPGTDSYEQYF.